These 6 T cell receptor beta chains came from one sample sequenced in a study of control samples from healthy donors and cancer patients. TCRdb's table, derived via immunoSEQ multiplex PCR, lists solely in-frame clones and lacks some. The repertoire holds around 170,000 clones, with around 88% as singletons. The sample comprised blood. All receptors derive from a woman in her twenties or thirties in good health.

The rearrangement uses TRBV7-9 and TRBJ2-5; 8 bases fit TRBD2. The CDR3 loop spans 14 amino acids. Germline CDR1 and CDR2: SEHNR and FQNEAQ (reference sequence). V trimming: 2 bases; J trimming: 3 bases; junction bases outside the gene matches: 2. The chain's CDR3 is CASSLSGGEETQYF. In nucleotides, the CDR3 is TGTGCCAGCAGCTTATCCGGGGGGGAAGAGACCCAGTACTTC. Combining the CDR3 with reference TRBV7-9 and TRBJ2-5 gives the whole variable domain DTGVSQNPRHKITKRGQNVTFRCDPISEHNRLYWYRQTLGQGPEFLTYFQNEAQLEKSRLLSDRFSAERPKGSFSTLEIQRTEQGDSAMYLCASSLSGGEETQYFGPGTRLLVL.

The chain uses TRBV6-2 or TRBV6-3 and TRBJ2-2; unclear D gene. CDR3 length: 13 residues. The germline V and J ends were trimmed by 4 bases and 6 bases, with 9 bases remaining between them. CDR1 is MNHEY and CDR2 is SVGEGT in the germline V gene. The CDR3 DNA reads TGTGCCAGCAGTTCTAGGGTCGCCGGGGAGCTGTTTTTT. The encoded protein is CASSSRVAGELFF.

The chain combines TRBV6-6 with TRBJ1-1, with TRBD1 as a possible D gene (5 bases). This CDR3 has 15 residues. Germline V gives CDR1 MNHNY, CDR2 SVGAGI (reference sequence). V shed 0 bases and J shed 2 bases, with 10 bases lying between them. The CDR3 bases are TGTGCCAGCAGTTACTCAGGGCAGGGAAACACTGAAGCTTTCTTT. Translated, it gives CASSYSGQGNTEAFF.

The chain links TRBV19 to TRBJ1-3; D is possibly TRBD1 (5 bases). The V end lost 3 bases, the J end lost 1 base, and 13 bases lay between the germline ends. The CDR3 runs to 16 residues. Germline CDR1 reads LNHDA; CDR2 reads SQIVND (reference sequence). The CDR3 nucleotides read TGTGCCAGTAGTATGGTGGCGAGGGGATCTGGAAACACCATATATTTT. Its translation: CASSMVARGSGNTIYF.

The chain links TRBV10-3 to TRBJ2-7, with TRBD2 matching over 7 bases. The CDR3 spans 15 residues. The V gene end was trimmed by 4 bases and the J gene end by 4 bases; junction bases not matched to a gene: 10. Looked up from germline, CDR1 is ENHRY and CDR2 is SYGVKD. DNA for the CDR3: TGTGCCATCAGTGGGGAGGGGCAAGGGGCTTACGAGCAGTACTTC. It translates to CAISGEGQGAYEQYF.

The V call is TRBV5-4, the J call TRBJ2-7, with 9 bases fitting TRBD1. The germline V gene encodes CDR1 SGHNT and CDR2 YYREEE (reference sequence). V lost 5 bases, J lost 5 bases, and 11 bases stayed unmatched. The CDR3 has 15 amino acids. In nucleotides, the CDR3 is TGTGCCAGCAGTCATCCGGGACAGGGTTCGGACGAGCAGTACTTC. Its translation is CASSHPGQGSDEQYF.